The 3 T cell receptor beta chains reported below all come from one sample, sequenced in a study of vaccination and CD4 T cells after COVID-19. Noted treatment: approximately nine-day PBMC culture with coronavirus spike peptide pools or control peptides (ViraFEST assay). Oncomine TCR Beta short-read sequencing was applied to DNA from cultured CD4+ T cells. TCRdb redid the calling of the PCR reads with MiXCR, one entry per CDR3 protein. The repertoire holds some 4,600 distinct CDR3 sequences, over 25% seen once, with about 32% in the top ten. Their antigen targets remain unknown. The material sequenced was CD4+ T cells from blood, cultured in vitro. The receptors come from a human donor who had recovered from COVID-19.

Only a few counts were recorded for this clonotype. The J gene is TRBJ1-2, the V gene TRBV6-2 or TRBV6-3; D gene unclear. CDR1 is MNHEY and CDR2 is SVGEGT in the germline V gene. The V end lost 7 bases, the J end lost 6 bases, and 12 bases lay between the germline ends. CDR3 size: 12 residues. DNA of the CDR3: TGTGCCAGCACCTCGTGGGCGGATGGCTACACCTTC. It is translated as CASTSWADGYTF.

This rearrangement joins TRBV4-2 to TRBJ2-3, with 7 positions matching TRBD2. Germline V gene lookup returns CDR1 LGHNA and CDR2 YNFKEQ. The CDR3 has 16 residues. After removal of 0 bases from V and 3 bases from J, the junction contained 6 bases not matched to a gene. The CDR3 bases are TGTGCCAGCAGCCAAGATACTAGCGACCAAACAGATACGCAGTATTTT. Protein product: CASSQDTSDQTDTQYF.

This clonotype was detected a few times. The chain couples TRBV6-5 to TRBJ1-5; D unclear. The V and J ends lost 2 bases and 7 bases respectively, with 6 bases between them. The CDR3 contains 12 residues. Germline values: CDR1 MNHEY, CDR2 SVGAGI. CDR3 coding DNA: TGTGCCAGCAGTTACGCCCTACAGCCCCAGCATTTT. This codes for CASSYALQPQHF.